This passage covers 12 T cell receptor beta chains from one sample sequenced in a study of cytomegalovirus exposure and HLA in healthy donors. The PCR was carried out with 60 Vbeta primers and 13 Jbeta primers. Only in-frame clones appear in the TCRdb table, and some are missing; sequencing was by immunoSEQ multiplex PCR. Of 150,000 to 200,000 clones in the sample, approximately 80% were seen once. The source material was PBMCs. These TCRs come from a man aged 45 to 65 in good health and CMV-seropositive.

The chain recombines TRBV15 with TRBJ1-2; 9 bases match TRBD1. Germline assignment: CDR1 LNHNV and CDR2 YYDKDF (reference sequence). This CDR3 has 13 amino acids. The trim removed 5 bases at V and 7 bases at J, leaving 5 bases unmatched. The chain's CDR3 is CATSFTGGSGYTF. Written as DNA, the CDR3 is TGTGCCACCAGCTTCACAGGGGGCTCTGGCTACACCTTC. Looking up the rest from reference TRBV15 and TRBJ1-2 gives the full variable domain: DAMVIQNPRYQVTQFGKPVTLSCSQTLNHNVMYWYQQKSSQAPKLLFHYYDKDFNNEADTPDNFQSRRPNTSFCFLDIRSPGLGDTAMYLCATSFTGGSGYTFGSGTRLTVV.

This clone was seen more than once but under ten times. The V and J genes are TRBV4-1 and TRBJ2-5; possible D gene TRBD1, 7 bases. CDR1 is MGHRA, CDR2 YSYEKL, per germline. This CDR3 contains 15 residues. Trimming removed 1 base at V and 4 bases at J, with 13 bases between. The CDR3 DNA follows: TGCGCCAGCAGCCAAGCTTACCAGGGGGGAGAGACCCAGTACTTC. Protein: CASSQAYQGGETQYF.

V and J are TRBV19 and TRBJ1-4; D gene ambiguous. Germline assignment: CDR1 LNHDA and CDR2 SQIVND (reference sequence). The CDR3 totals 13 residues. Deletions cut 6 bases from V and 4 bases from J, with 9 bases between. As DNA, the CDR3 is TGTGCCAGTAGCGACTACAGTAATGAAAAACTGTTTTTT. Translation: CASSDYSNEKLFF.

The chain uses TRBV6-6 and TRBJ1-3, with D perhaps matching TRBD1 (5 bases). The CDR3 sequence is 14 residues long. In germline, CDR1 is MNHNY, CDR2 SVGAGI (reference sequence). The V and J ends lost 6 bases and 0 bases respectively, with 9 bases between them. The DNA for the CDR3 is TGTGCCAGCAGGGGACTTAGCTCTGGAAACACCATATATTTT. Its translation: CASRGLSSGNTIYF.

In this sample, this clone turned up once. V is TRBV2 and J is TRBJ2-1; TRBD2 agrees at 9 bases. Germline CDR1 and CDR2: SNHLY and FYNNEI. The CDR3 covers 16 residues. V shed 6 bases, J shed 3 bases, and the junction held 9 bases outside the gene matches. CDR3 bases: TGTGCCAGCAGGGCACTAAGCGGGGGGAGCTACAATGAGCAGTTCTTC. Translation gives CASRALSGGSYNEQFF.

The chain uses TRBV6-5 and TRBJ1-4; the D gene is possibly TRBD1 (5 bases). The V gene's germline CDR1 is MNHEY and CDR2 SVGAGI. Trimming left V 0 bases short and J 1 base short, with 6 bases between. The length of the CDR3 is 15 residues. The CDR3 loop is CASSYSGETNEKLFF. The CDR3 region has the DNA TGTGCCAGCAGTTACTCAGGGGAAACTAATGAAAAACTGTTTTTT.

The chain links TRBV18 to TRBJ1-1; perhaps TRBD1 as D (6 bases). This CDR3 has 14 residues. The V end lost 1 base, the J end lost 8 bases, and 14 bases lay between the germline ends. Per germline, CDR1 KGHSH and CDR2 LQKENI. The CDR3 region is CASSPLTGPMEAFF. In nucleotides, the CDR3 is TGTGCCAGCTCACCACTGACAGGACCCATGGAAGCTTTCTTT.

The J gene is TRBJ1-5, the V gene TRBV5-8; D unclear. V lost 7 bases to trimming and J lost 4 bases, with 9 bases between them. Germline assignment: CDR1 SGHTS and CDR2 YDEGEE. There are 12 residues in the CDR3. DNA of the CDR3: TGTGCCAGCTCCTACGGGAATCAGCCCCAGCATTTT. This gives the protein CASSYGNQPQHF.

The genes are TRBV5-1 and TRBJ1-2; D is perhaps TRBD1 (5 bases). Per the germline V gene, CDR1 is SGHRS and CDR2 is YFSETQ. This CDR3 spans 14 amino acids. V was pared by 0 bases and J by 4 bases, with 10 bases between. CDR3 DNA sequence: TGCGCCAGCAGCTTGGCCCTTACAGGCTATGGCTACACCTTC. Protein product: CASSLALTGYGYTF.

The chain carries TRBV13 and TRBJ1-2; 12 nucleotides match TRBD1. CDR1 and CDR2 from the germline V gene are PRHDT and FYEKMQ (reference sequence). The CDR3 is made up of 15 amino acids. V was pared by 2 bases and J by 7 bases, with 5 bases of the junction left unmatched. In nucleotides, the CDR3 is TGTGCCAGCAGCTTACAGGGACAGGGGGCAGGTGGCTACACCTTC. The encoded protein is CASSLQGQGAGGYTF.

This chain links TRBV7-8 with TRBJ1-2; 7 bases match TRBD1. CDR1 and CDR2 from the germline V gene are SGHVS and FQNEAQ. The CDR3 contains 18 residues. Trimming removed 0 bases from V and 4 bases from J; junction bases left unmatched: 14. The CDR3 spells CASSLAHMTGFIGYGYTF. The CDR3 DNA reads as TGTGCCAGCAGCTTAGCGCATATGACAGGGTTTATTGGCTATGGCTACACCTTC.

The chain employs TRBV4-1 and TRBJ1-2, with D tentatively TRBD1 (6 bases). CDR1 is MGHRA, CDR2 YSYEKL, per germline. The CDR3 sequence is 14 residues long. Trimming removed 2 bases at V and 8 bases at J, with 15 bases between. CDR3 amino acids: CASSQNRGTGGYTF. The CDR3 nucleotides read TGCGCCAGCAGCCAAAACCGGGGTACAGGGGGCTACACCTTC.